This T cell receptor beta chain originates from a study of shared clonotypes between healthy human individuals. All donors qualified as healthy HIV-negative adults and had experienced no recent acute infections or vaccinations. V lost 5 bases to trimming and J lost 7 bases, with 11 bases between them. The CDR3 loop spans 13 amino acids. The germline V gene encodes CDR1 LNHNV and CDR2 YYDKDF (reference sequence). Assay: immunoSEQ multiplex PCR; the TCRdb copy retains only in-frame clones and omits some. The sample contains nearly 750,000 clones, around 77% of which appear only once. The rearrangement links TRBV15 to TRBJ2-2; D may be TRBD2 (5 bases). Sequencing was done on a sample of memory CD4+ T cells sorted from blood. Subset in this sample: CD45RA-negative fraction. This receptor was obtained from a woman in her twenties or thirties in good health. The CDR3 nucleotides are TGTGCCACCAGCTCTGTCCGGGGCGGGGAGCTGTTTTTT. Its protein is CATSSVRGGELFF.